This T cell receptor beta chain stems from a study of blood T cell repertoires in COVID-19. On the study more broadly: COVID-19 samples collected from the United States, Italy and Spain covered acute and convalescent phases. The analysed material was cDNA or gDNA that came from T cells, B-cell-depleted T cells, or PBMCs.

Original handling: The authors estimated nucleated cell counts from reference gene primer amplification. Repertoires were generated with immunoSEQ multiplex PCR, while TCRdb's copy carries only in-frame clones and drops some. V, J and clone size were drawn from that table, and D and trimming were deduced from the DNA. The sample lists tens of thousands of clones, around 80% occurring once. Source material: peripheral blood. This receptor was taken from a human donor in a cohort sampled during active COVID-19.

This CDR3 is CASRLGGFVNTEAFF. CDR3 sequence (DNA): TGTGCCAGCAGGTTGGGGGGGTTTGTGAACACTGAAGCTTTCTTT. The chain uses TRBV7-2 and TRBJ1-1, with D tentatively TRBD1 (5 bases). CDR3 size: 15 residues. Trimming pared 6 bases from V and 0 bases from J, leaving 14 bases between. Germline lookup yields CDR1 SGHTA and CDR2 FQGNSA.